The T cell receptor beta chain described here comes from a study of blood T cell repertoires in COVID-19. The CDR3 runs to 14 residues. The germline V gene has CDR1 LNHDA and CDR2 SQIVND (reference sequence). V was clipped by 3 bases and J by 1 base, with 8 bases between them. Sequencing was performed with immunoSEQ multiplex PCR; in TCRdb, only in-frame clones are kept and a portion is missing. The data hold around 24,000 clones, with around 91% observed a single time. Sample: peripheral blood. The origin of this receptor is a woman in her sixties or seventies with active COVID-19. The V call is TRBV19, the J call TRBJ2-3; a weak D match, TRBD1 (6 bases). The CDR3, as DNA: TGTGCCAGTAGTATTGGACAGCGCACAGATACGCAGTATTTT. Translating gives CASSIGQRTDTQYF.